One sample yielded the 32 T cell receptor beta chains listed below, sequenced in a study of blood T cell repertoires in COVID-19. The data were produced by immunoSEQ multiplex PCR, yet TCRdb's version contains in-frame clones alone and is incomplete. This sample has roughly 190,000 clones, with 82% found just once. Sequencing was done on a sample of PBMCs or T cells enriched from blood (not recorded which). The receptor source for this set is a woman between 55 and 75 years old with acute COVID-19.

The chain is built from TRBV5-5 and TRBJ1-2; D might be TRBD1 (6 bases). Germline CDR1 and CDR2: SGHKS and YYEKEE (reference sequence). With 4 bases removed from V and 4 bases from J, the gap between germline ends came to 20 bases. The CDR3 spans 16 residues. The CDR3 bases are TGTGCCAGCAGCCTCAACCAGGGGCGAATTAGCTATGGCTACACCTTC. Its translation is CASSLNQGRISYGYTF. Filled out from reference TRBV5-5 and TRBJ1-2, the complete variable domain reads DAGVTQSPTHLIKTRGQQVTLRCSPISGHKSVSWYQQVLGQGPQFIFQYYEKEERGRGNFPDRFSARQFPNYSSELNVNALLLGDSALYLCASSLNQGRISYGYTFGSGTRLTVV.

As for this clone: This specimen includes other DNA sequences encoding the same CDR3. The chain couples TRBV27 to TRBJ1-6, with 8 bases identical to TRBD1. Looked up from germline, CDR1 is MNHEY and CDR2 is SMNVEV (reference sequence). The CDR3 runs 17 residues. Unmatched junction bases numbered 7, after V lost 6 bases and J lost 0 bases. The CDR3 DNA reads as TGTGCCAGCAGCCGCCGGACAGGGAGCTCCTATAATTCACCCCTCCACTTT. This translates into CASSRRTGSSYNSPLHF.

The V and J genes are TRBV30 and TRBJ2-5; 11 bases align to TRBD2. The V and J ends lost 5 bases and 5 bases, in that order; junction bases with no gene match: 16. In germline, CDR1 is GTSNPN, CDR2 SVGIG (reference sequence). CDR3 length: 17 residues. The CDR3 here is CAWEKTKRLAGTETQYF. As DNA, the CDR3 is TGTGCCTGGGAAAAAACCAAGAGACTAGCGGGGACGGAGACCCAGTACTTC.

This clone was seen a handful of times. The V call is TRBV11-3, the J call TRBJ1-3; TRBD1 is a possible D gene (6 bases). This CDR3 region has 15 residues. Germline V gives CDR1 SGHNT, CDR2 YENEEA. Trimming left V 8 bases short and J 2 bases short, with 16 bases between. The CDR3 here is CASAGGQGTGNTIYF. As DNA, the CDR3 is TGTGCCAGCGCCGGTGGGCAGGGGACTGGAAACACCATATATTTT.

This sequence joins TRBV7-9 and TRBJ2-7; possible D gene TRBD2, 5 bases. Looked up from germline, CDR1 is SEHNR and CDR2 is FQNEAQ (reference sequence). The CDR3 contains 17 residues. V was pared by 2 bases and J by 2 bases, with 19 bases between. The CDR3 spells CASSLRGGLVGTYEQYF. The CDR3 nucleotides read TGTGCCAGCAGCTTAAGAGGAGGCTTGGTGGGGACCTACGAGCAGTACTTC. Full variable domain (outside the CDR3, taken from reference TRBV7-9 and TRBJ2-7): DTGVSQNPRHKITKRGQNVTFRCDPISEHNRLYWYRQTLGQGPEFLTYFQNEAQLEKSRLLSDRFSAERPKGSFSTLEIQRTEQGDSAMYLCASSLRGGLVGTYEQYFGPGTRLTVT.

This clone was picked up one time. This chain links TRBV6-5 with TRBJ1-2; 7 bases line up with TRBD1. Trimming took 4 bases from V and 2 from J; bases not matched to a gene: 10. The CDR3 covers 16 residues. The germline V gene has CDR1 MNHEY and CDR2 SVGAGI. This CDR3 reads CASSSPDRTLNYGYTF. CDR3 bases: TGTGCCAGCAGTTCCCCGGACAGGACCCTAAACTATGGCTACACCTTC.

CDR3 DNA sequence: TGTGCCAGTAGTACAAGGACAGGGACTAACTATGGCTACACCTTC. It is translated as CASSTRTGTNYGYTF. V is TRBV19 and J is TRBJ1-2, with TRBD1 matching over 8 bases. The germline CDR1 and CDR2 sequences are LNHDA and SQIVND (reference sequence). This CDR3 spans 15 amino acids. The trim removed 4 bases at V and 0 bases at J, leaving 4 bases unmatched.

The chain employs TRBV18 and TRBJ1-1; no definite D call. This CDR3 is 16 amino acids long. CDR1 and CDR2 from the germline V gene are KGHSH and LQKENI. V was trimmed by 1 base and J by 5 bases, leaving 17 bases between them. CDR3 amino acids: CASSPLGRRAKTEAFF. DNA of the CDR3: TGTGCCAGCTCACCACTTGGGAGAAGGGCGAAGACTGAAGCTTTCTTT.

This clone was observed once. The V gene is TRBV11-3, the J gene TRBJ2-2, with 9 bases that match TRBD1. The CDR3 is 15 amino acids. Germline V lookup: CDR1 SGHNT, CDR2 YENEEA. V shed 4 bases, J shed 5 bases, and the junction held 5 bases outside the gene matches. DNA of the CDR3: TGTGCCAGCAGCTCGGACAGGGGAGGGACCGGGGAGCTGTTTTTT. As protein: CASSSDRGGTGELFF.

This clone is a singleton in its sample. The chain has TRBV24-1 and TRBJ2-3, with 10 nucleotides matching TRBD2. CDR3 length: 16 residues. V was clipped by 4 bases and J by 5 bases; unmatched bases: 8. In germline, CDR1 is KGHDR, CDR2 SFDVKD. The CDR3 DNA reads as TGTGCCACCAGTGAGATACTAGCGGGACAACAAGATACGCAGTATTTT. Translated: CATSEILAGQQDTQYF.

The J gene is TRBJ2-5, the V gene TRBV5-6; 10 bases match TRBD1. The CDR3 runs 15 residues. Germline V lookup: CDR1 SGHDT, CDR2 YYEEEE. V dropped 4 bases and J dropped 9; count of bases not matched to a gene: 12. The CDR3 DNA reads TGTGCCAGCAGCCTGACAGGGGGCCGCAGCGGGGCCCAGTACTTC. Its protein is CASSLTGGRSGAQYF. The full variable domain, with the rest looked up from reference TRBV5-6 and TRBJ2-5, is DAGVTQSPTHLIKTRGQQVTLRCSPKSGHDTVSWYQQALGQGPQFIFQYYEEEERQRGNFPDRFSGHQFPNYSSELNVNALLLGDSALYLCASSLTGGRSGAQYFGPGTRLLVL.

The rearrangement links TRBV15 to TRBJ1-6; D call uncertain. The germline CDR1 and CDR2 sequences are LNHNV and YYDKDF (reference sequence). This CDR3 has 13 amino acids. The germline V and J ends were trimmed by 0 bases and 14 bases, with 11 bases remaining between them. The CDR3 spells CATSRDSRLALHF. The CDR3 region has the DNA TGTGCCACCAGCAGAGATTCCAGGCTGGCCCTCCACTTT.

This chain links TRBV19 with TRBJ1-2; 9 bases are a match to TRBD1. After removal of 5 bases from V and 8 bases from J, the junction contained 12 bases not matched to a gene. Germline V CDR1 and CDR2: LNHDA, SQIVND (reference sequence). The CDR3 is 15 amino acids. The CDR3, as DNA: TGTGCCAGTAGTTTATCGTCACAGGGGGCGTTAGGCTACACCTTC. It translates to CASSLSSQGALGYTF.

The chain links TRBV12-5 to TRBJ2-3; a possible D gene is TRBD2 (5 bases). Germline-derived CDR1 and CDR2 are LGHNT and FRNRAP. Deletions cut 6 bases from V and 2 bases from J, with 12 bases between. The CDR3 has 14 amino acids. CDR3 DNA sequence: TGTGCTAGTGGCAACTCACTAGACACAGATACGCAGTATTTT. Its translation is CASGNSLDTDTQYF. The full variable domain, in which reference TRBV12-5 and TRBJ2-3 provide the parts outside the CDR3, is DARVTQTPRHKVTEMGQEVTMRCQPILGHNTVFWYRQTMMQGLELLAYFRNRAPLDDSGMPKDRFSAEMPDATLATLKIQPSEPRDSAVYFCASGNSLDTDTQYFGPGTRLTVL.

This sequence joins TRBV2 and TRBJ1-3; D gene ambiguous. Trimming stripped 2 bases from V and 4 bases from J, with 12 bases between. Germline CDR1 SNHLY, CDR2 FYNNEI. The CDR3 runs to 15 residues. In DNA form, the CDR3 reads TGTGCCAGCAGTGAAAGCCGGGGTAAAGGAAACACCATATATTTT. It encodes CASSESRGKGNTIYF.

The chain joins TRBV7-9 to TRBJ1-5, with 8 bases matching TRBD1. Germline V CDR1 and CDR2: SEHNR, FQNEAQ (reference sequence). Germline trimming cut 5 bases from V and 5 bases from J; bases unmatched to any gene: 5. The CDR3 loop spans 14 amino acids. The CDR3 here is CASSPGGSDQPQHF. CDR3 nucleotide sequence: TGTGCCAGCAGCCCAGGGGGCAGCGATCAGCCCCAGCATTTT.

The V call is TRBV30, the J call TRBJ1-1; no clear D gene. V dropped 4 bases and J dropped 3 bases, with 15 bases sitting between them. Germline CDR1 and CDR2: GTSNPN and SVGIG (reference sequence). The CDR3 extends over 14 amino acids. CDR3 sequence (DNA): TGTGCCTGGAACCCACAGCGGCGCGACACTGAAGCTTTCTTT. This gives the protein CAWNPQRRDTEAFF.

This sequence joins TRBV10-3 and TRBJ1-2; 10 bases map to TRBD1. Germline CDR1 is ENHRY and CDR2 is SYGVKD. V shed 4 bases, J shed 8 bases, and the junction held 10 bases outside the gene matches. This CDR3 contains 15 residues. The CDR3 DNA reads as TGTGCCATCAGTGGGGGGGACAGGGGATTGCAAGGCTACACCTTC. The encoded protein is CAISGGDRGLQGYTF.

This clone came up once. This chain uses TRBV30 with TRBJ1-1; 7 bases are a match to TRBD1. Germline CDR1 and CDR2: GTSNPN and SVGIG (reference sequence). CDR3 length equals 13 residues. Trimming took 1 base from V and 3 from J; bases not matched to a gene: 2. CDR3 sequence reads: CAWSATGYTEAFF. CDR3 DNA sequence: TGTGCCTGGAGTGCGACAGGGTACACTGAAGCTTTCTTT.

The chain employs TRBV19 and TRBJ1-6, with D hard to call. The germline gives CDR1 LNHDA, CDR2 SQIVND (reference sequence). With 3 bases removed from V and 7 bases from J, the gap between germline ends came to 10 bases. This CDR3 region has 14 residues. The CDR3 DNA sequence: TGTGCCAGTAGTATCGCACAGTTAAATTCACCCCTCCACTTT. Amino acids: CASSIAQLNSPLHF.

V gene TRBV1 combines with J gene TRBJ2-7; the D segment call TRBD1 is taken from the table without a DNA check. TRBV1 is classified as a pseudogene. The CDR3 runs to 17 residues. The CDR3 DNA is TGCACCAGCAGCCAAGATCCCGGACAGTCCCCCTCCTACGAGCAGTACGTC. This translates into CTSSQDPGQSPSYEQYV.

The CDR3 here is CASSSSKSYEQYF. The CDR3 nucleotides are TGTGCCAGCAGCTCCTCTAAGTCCTACGAGCAGTACTTC. This chain connects TRBV7-9 to TRBJ2-7; the D is unclear. Trimming pared 4 bases from V and 1 base from J, leaving 8 bases between. Germline V gives CDR1 SEHNR, CDR2 FQNEAQ (reference sequence). The CDR3 has 13 residues.

There are a few counts of this clone. The DNA of the CDR3 is TGTGCCAGCAGTTACTGGGAGGACGCCTACGAGCAGTACTTC. The encoded protein is CASSYWEDAYEQYF. V usage is TRBV6-5 and J usage is TRBJ2-7; TRBD2 might be the D (6 bases). V was shortened by 1 base and J by 2 bases, with 9 bases between the two germline ends. CDR1 is MNHEY and CDR2 is SVGAGI in the germline V gene. The CDR3 contains 14 residues.

The chain combines TRBV9 with TRBJ2-2, with 11 bases that match TRBD2. The CDR3 is made up of 17 amino acids. The ends lost 4 bases at V and 5 bases at J; junction bases unmatched: 10. Germline V gene sequence: CDR1 SGDLS, CDR2 YYNGEE. CDR3 region: CASSPLTSGSRTGELFF. The CDR3 DNA reads as TGTGCCAGCAGCCCCCTTACTAGCGGGAGTCGGACCGGGGAGCTGTTTTTT.

V usage is TRBV5-4 and J usage is TRBJ1-1; D is ambiguous. Germline V gene sequence: CDR1 SGHNT, CDR2 YYREEE (reference sequence). V lost 1 base, J lost 6 bases, and 13 bases lay in between. CDR3 size: 14 residues. CDR3 bases: TGTGCCAGCAGCTTGAACGCTGCTAGGTCTGAAGCTTTCTTT. Protein product: CASSLNAARSEAFF.

The chain uses TRBV6-2 or TRBV6-3 and TRBJ2-7, with 7 bases lining up with TRBD2. CDR3 size: 11 residues. J gave up 7 bases and V 5 bases, and 2 bases lay outside the gene matches. Germline-derived CDR1 and CDR2 are MNHEY and SVGEGT. The CDR3 here is CASSGEGEQYF. The DNA of the CDR3 is TGTGCCAGCAGTGGGGAGGGGGAGCAGTACTTC.

V gene TRBV11-3 combines with J gene TRBJ2-2; TRBD2 matches at 13 bases. The J segment lost 5 bases and the V segment lost 5 bases, leaving 8 bases of the junction unmatched. This CDR3 is built from 17 residues. Germline CDR1 reads SGHNT; CDR2 reads YENEEA. The CDR3 spells CASSLGLAGARTGELFF. In DNA, the CDR3 is TGTGCCAGCAGCCTAGGACTAGCGGGGGCGAGGACCGGGGAGCTGTTTTTT.

The chain carries TRBV29-1 and TRBJ1-1; the D is unclear. The CDR3 runs to 11 residues. Deletions cut 4 bases from V and 6 bases from J, with 9 bases between. The germline gives CDR1 SQVTM, CDR2 ANQGSEA. The chain's CDR3 is CSVGQLAEAFF. CDR3 in DNA: TGCAGCGTTGGTCAACTGGCTGAAGCTTTCTTT.

This clone has just a few counts. The chain employs TRBV24-1 and TRBJ1-4; possible D gene TRBD1, 5 bases. V was pared by 3 bases and J by 8 bases, with 12 bases between. In germline, CDR1 is KGHDR, CDR2 SFDVKD. This CDR3 comprises 14 residues. The CDR3 reads CATSDTRTPEKLFF. The CDR3 DNA follows: TGTGCCACCAGTGATACCCGGACACCCGAAAAACTGTTTTTT.

This chain uses TRBV19 with TRBJ1-6; D unclear. The germline gives CDR1 LNHDA, CDR2 SQIVND (reference sequence). The CDR3 covers 16 residues. V lost 3 bases and J lost 10, with 19 bases in between. For the CDR3, the DNA is TGTGCCAGTAGTATTCTTCGGGCAGATGGAGGGTCACCCCTCCACTTT. As protein: CASSILRADGGSPLHF.

CDR3 protein: CASTLRVNTEAFF. CDR3 nucleotide sequence: TGTGCCAGCACCTTGAGGGTAAACACTGAAGCTTTCTTT. The chain has TRBV7-6 and TRBJ1-1; the D is unclear. Trimming removed 7 bases at V and 2 bases at J, with 11 bases between. The germline gives CDR1 SGHVS, CDR2 FNYEAQ. This CDR3 is 13 amino acids long. Full variable domain (rest looked up from reference TRBV7-6 and TRBJ1-1): GAGVSQSPRYKVTKRGQDVALRCDPISGHVSLYWYRQALGQGPEFLTYFNYEAQQDKSGLPNDRFSAERPEGSISTLTIQRTEQRDSAMYRCASTLRVNTEAFFGQGTRLTVV.

The gene calls are TRBV30 and TRBJ2-4, with 7 bases aligning to TRBD2. The V and J ends lost 2 bases and 1 base, in that order; junction bases with no gene match: 8. CDR3 length: 16 residues. Germline V gene data show CDR1 as GTSNPN and CDR2 as SVGIG (reference sequence). CDR3 sequence (DNA): TGTGCCTGGAGTCCTGGGGGGGGAAGGGCCAAAAACATTCAGTACTTC. Protein product: CAWSPGGGRAKNIQYF.